This TCR beta chain was recorded in a study of blood T cell repertoires in COVID-19. TCRdb's table, derived via immunoSEQ multiplex PCR, lists solely in-frame clones and lacks some. The sample holds approximately 46,000 clones; about 89% are singletons and the top ten take approximately 15%. The germline CDR1 and CDR2 sequences are MDHEN and SYDVKM. V was pared by 5 bases and J by 4 bases, with 4 bases of the junction left unmatched. The CDR3 has 13 residues. The clonotype comes from a man aged 55 to 70 with active or convalescent COVID-19. The sequencing input was peripheral blood. This sequence joins TRBV28 and TRBJ1-2; 7 nucleotides line up with TRBD1. CDR3 amino acids: CASSPQGTYGYTF. CDR3 bases: TGTGCCAGCAGTCCACAGGGGACCTATGGCTACACCTTC.